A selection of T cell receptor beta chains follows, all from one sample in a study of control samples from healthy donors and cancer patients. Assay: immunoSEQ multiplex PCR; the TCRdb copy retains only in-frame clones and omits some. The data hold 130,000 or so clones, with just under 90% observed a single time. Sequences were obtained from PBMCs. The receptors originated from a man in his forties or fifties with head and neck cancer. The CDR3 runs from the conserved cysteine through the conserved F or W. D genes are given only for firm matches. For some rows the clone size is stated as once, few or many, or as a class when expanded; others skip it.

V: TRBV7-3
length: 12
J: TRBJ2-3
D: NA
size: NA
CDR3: CASSLLGDTQYF
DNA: TGTGCCAGCAGCTTGCTAGGAGATACGCAGTATTTT

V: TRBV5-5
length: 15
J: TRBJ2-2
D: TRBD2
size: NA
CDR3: CASSLGTSGSRELFF
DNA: TGTGCCAGCAGCCTCGGGACTAGCGGGAGTAGGGAGCTGTTTTTT

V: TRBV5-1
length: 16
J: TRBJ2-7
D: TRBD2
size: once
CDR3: CASSWGGGRRSYEQYF
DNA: TGCGCCAGCAGCTGGGGCGGGGGGCGACGTTCCTACGAGCAGTACTTC

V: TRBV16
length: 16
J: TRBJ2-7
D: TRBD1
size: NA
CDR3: CASSLVQGQGLYEQYF
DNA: TGTGCCAGCAGTCTCGTCCAGGGACAGGGGCTCTACGAGCAGTACTTC

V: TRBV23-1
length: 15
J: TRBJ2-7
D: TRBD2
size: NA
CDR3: CASSQTLAGAYEQYF
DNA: TGCGCCAGCAGTCAAACCCTAGCGGGTGCCTACGAGCAGTACTTC

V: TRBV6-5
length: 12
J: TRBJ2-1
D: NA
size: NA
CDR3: CASSRPGNEQFF
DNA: TGTGCCAGCAGTCGACCCGGGAATGAGCAGTTCTTC

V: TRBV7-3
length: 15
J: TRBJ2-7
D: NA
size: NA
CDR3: CASSLFPGPGYEQYF
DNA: TGTGCCAGCAGCTTATTCCCCGGGCCTGGCTACGAGCAGTACTTC

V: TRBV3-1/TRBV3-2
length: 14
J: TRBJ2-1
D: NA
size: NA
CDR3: CASSQGVGVNEQFF
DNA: TGTGCCAGCAGCCAAGGGGTAGGTGTAAATGAGCAGTTCTTC

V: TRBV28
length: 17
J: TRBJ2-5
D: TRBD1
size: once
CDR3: CASRAGTGRVGQETQYF
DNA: TGTGCCAGCAGGGCCGGGACAGGTAGGGTTGGACAAGAGACCCAGTACTTC

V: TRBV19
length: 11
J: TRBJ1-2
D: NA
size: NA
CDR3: CASSMNYGYTF
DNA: TGTGCCAGTAGTATGAACTATGGCTACACCTTC

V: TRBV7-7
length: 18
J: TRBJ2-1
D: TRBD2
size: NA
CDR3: CASSLVTIGRAAMNEQFF
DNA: TGTGCTAGCAGCTTAGTCACTATCGGGAGGGCCGCAATGAATGAGCAGTTCTTC

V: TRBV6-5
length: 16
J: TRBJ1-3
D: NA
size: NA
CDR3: CASSYWGISSGNTIYF
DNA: TGTGCCAGCAGTTACTGGGGGATTAGCTCTGGAAACACCATATATTTT

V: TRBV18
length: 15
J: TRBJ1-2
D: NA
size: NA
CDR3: CASSPTQGPNYGYTF
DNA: TGTGCCAGCTCACCAACACAGGGACCCAACTATGGCTACACCTTC

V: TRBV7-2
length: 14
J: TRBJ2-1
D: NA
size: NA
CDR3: CASSFDAGYNEQFF
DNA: TGTGCCAGCAGCTTTGACGCCGGTTACAATGAGCAGTTCTTC

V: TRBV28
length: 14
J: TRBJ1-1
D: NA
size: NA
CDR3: CASKLSQANTEAFF
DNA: TGTGCCAGCAAATTGTCACAGGCGAACACTGAAGCTTTCTTT

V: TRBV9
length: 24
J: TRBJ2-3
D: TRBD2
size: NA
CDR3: CASSDQGTSGGAYRKGCMRDTQYF
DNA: TGTGCCAGCAGCGACCAAGGCACTAGCGGGGGGGCTTATCGGAAGGGGTGTATGAGGGATACGCAGTATTTT

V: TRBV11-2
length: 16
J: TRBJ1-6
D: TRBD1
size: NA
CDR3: CASSLRGQGSISPLHF
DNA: TGTGCCAGCAGCTTAAGAGGACAGGGGTCAATTTCACCCCTCCACTTT

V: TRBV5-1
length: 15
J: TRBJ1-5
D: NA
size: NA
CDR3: CASSSGEVSNQPQHF
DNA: TGCGCCAGCAGCTCAGGGGAGGTTAGCAATCAGCCCCAGCATTTT

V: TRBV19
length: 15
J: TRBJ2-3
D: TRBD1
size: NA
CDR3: CASSNGQGLTDTQYF
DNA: TGTGCCAGTAGCAACGGACAGGGCCTCACAGATACGCAGTATTTT

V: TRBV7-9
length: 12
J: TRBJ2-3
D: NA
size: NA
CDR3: CASSLVWGEEYF
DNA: TGTGCCAGCAGCTTAGTATGGGGGGAGGAGTATTTT

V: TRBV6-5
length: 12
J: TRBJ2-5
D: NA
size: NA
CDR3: CASSLSGETQYF
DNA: TGTGCCAGCAGTCTAAGCGGGGAGACCCAGTACTTC

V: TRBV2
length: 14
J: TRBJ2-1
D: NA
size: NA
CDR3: CASTTGAREAEQFF
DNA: TGTGCCAGCACCACAGGGGCCAGGGAGGCTGAGCAGTTCTTC

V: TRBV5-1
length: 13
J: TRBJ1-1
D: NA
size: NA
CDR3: CASSLGLTSEAFF
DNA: TGCGCCAGCAGCTTGGGACTTACATCTGAAGCTTTCTTT

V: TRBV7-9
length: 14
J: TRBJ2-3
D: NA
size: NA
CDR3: CASSLEAGTDTQYF
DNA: TGTGCCAGCAGCTTAGAGGCGGGAACGGATACGCAGTATTTT

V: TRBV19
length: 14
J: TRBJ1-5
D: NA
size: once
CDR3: CASSTMGSNQPQHF
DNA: TGTGCCAGTAGTACCATGGGCAGTAATCAGCCCCAGCATTTT

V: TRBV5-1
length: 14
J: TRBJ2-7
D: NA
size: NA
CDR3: CASSLLGPTYEQYF
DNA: TGCGCCAGCAGCCTGCTCGGGCCTACCTACGAGCAGTACTTC

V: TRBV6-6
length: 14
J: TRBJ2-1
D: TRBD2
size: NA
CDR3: CASSYGGVYNEQFF
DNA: TGTGCCAGCAGCTACGGGGGGGTCTACAATGAGCAGTTCTTC

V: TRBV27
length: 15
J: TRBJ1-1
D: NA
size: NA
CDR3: CASQRSLTGGTEAFF
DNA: TGTGCCAGCCAAAGATCCCTCACCGGGGGTACTGAAGCTTTCTTT

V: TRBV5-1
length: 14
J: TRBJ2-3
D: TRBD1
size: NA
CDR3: CASSLGQGSDTQYF
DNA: TGCGCCAGCAGCTTGGGACAGGGGTCGGATACGCAGTATTTT

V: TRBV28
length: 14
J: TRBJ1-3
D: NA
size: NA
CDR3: CATERAGYGNTIYF
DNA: TGTGCCACAGAAAGAGCGGGATATGGAAACACCATATATTTT

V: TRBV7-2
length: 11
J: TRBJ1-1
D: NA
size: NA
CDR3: CASSLGGVAFF
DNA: TGTGCCAGCAGCTTAGGTGGGGTGGCTTTCTTT

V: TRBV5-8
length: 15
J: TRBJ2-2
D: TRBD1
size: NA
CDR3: CASSYGQGDTGELFF
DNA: TGTGCCAGCAGTTACGGACAGGGCGACACCGGGGAGCTGTTTTTT

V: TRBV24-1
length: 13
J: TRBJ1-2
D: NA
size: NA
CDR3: CATSDLQVGGYTF
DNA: TGTGCCACCAGTGATTTGCAAGTGGGGGGCTACACCTTC

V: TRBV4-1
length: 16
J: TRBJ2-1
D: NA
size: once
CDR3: CASSPAPGEVRGEQFF
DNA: TGCGCCAGCAGCCCCGCCCCGGGGGAGGTACGAGGTGAGCAGTTCTTC

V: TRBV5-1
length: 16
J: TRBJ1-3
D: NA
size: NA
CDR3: CASSLVSPGDGNTIYF
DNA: TGCGCCAGCAGCTTGGTTTCCCCAGGGGACGGAAACACCATATATTTT

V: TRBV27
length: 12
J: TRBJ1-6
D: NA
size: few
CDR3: CASGGGNSPLHF
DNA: TGTGCCAGCGGGGGTGGCAATTCACCCCTCCACTTT

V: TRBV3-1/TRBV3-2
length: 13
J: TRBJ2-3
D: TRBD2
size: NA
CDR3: CASTSGIADTQYF
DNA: TGTGCCAGCACTAGCGGGATTGCAGATACGCAGTATTTT

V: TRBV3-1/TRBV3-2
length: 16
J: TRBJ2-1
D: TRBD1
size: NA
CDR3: CASSQPPGQGIHEQFF
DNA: TGTGCCAGCAGCCAGCCTCCGGGACAGGGTATCCATGAGCAGTTCTTC

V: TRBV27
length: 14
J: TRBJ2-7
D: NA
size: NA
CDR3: CASSLVGSMYEQYF
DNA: TGTGCCAGCAGTTTAGTCGGTAGCATGTACGAGCAGTACTTC

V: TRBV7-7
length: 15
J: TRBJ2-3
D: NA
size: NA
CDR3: CASSFGLLGTDTQYF
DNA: TGTGCCAGCAGCTTTGGCCTCCTGGGCACAGATACGCAGTATTTT

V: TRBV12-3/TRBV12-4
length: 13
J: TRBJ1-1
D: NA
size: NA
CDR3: CANSQGMNTEAFF
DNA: TGTGCCAACTCTCAGGGGATGAACACTGAAGCTTTCTTT

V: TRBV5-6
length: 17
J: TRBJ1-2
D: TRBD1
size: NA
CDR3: CASSLPADRALNYGYTF
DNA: TGTGCCAGCAGCTTGCCTGCAGACAGGGCCCTCAACTATGGCTACACCTTC

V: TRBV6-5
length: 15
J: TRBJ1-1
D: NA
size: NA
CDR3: CASTNWGVGGTEAFF
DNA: TGTGCCAGCACCAACTGGGGGGTCGGAGGCACTGAAGCTTTCTTT

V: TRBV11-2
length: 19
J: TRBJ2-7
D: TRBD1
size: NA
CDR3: CASSPIGQGNSWGSYEQYF
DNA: TGTGCCAGCAGCCCAATTGGACAGGGGAATTCGTGGGGGTCCTACGAGCAGTACTTC

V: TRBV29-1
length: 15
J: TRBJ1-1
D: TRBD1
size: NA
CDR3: CSVVPGQGARTEAFF
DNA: TGCAGCGTTGTCCCGGGACAGGGGGCGCGGACTGAAGCTTTCTTT